This T cell receptor (beta chain) was captured in a study of response to subunit inactivated influenza vaccine. This clonotype was counted between two and nine times. Its antigen remains unidentified. Via MiXCR, TCRdb re-called the RT-PCR reads, giving one row per CDR3 protein. The sample records under 750,000 distinct CDR3 sequences, 12% being singletons. The CDR3 runs 17 residues. The trim removed 4 bases at V and 0 bases at J, leaving 5 bases unmatched. From germline, CDR1 is SEHNR and CDR2 FQNEAQ (reference sequence). Study-wide results and limits: It was the authors' suggestion that each seasonal influenza vaccination recruits few new T cells.

The chain links TRBV7-9 to TRBJ1-3; 11 bases align to TRBD1. Sequencing used PBMCs from blood, obtained on the day of vaccination. The clonotype comes from a man aged 50 to 60 who received an inactivated influenza vaccine. Written as DNA, the CDR3 is TGTGCCAGCAGCTGGGGACAGGGGGAGAACTCTGGAAACACCATATATTTT. This gives the protein CASSWGQGENSGNTIYF.